This is a list of T cell receptor beta chains from one sample in a study of blood T cell repertoires in COVID-19. The table came from immunoSEQ multiplex PCR; TCRdb's copy has only in-frame clones and leaves some out. The sample has a few hundred thousand clones; 85% to 90% are singletons. Material: PBMCs or T cells enriched from blood (not recorded which). The receptors derive from a man aged 25-40 years who had been exposed to COVID-19. CDR3s include the opening cysteine and the closing phenylalanine or tryptophan. Each record gives: D gene, clone size, J gene, V gene, CDR3 protein, CDR3 DNA. D genes are given only for firm matches. Expanded clones are given a class, and other clones once, few, many or no size at all.

>TRBD1|-|TRBJ1-2|TRBV11-3
CASSFGPPRGLGYGYTF
TGTGCCAGCAGCTTCGGCCCACCCAGGGGGCTGGGGTATGGCTACACCTTC
>-|-|TRBJ1-2|TRBV24-1
CATSAGRGYGYTF
TGTGCCACCAGTGCCGGTCGGGGATACGGCTACACCTTC
>-|once|TRBJ2-1|TRBV7-2
CASSLPGQYPEQFF
TGTGCCAGCAGCTTACCAGGACAGTACCCTGAGCAGTTCTTC
>-|-|TRBJ2-1|TRBV3-1/TRBV3-2
CASSPSISYNEQFF
TGTGCCAGCAGCCCCAGTATTTCCTACAATGAGCAGTTCTTC
>-|-|TRBJ1-4|TRBV19
CASRLVGGEKLFF
TGTGCCAGTAGATTAGTGGGAGGAGAAAAACTGTTTTTT
>-|-|TRBJ2-7|TRBV5-1
CASSAGLLSYEQYF
TGCGCCAGCAGCGCCGGACTACTGTCCTACGAGCAGTACTTC
>TRBD1|-|TRBJ1-4|TRBV12-5
CASGRRQGSNEKLFF
TGTGCTAGTGGACGAAGACAGGGCTCTAATGAAAAACTGTTTTTT
>-|-|TRBJ2-2|TRBV9
CASSVNPSGELFF
TGTGCCAGCAGCGTAAACCCCAGCGGGGAGCTGTTTTTT
>-|-|TRBJ1-2|TRBV28
CASSRTVGYGYTF
TGTGCCAGCAGTCGGACAGTTGGCTATGGCTACACCTTC
>TRBD1|-|TRBJ1-5|TRBV30
CAWSPQGAEQPQHF
TGTGCCTGGAGTCCACAGGGGGCCGAGCAGCCCCAGCATTTT
>TRBD1|-|TRBJ1-4|TRBV9
CASSVTNRGLGSEKLFF
TGTGCCAGCAGCGTCACTAACAGGGGGCTTGGGTCGGAAAAACTGTTTTTT
>-|-|TRBJ2-7|TRBV6-5
CASSLEGTHEQYF
TGTGCCAGCAGCCTGGAGGGGACCCACGAGCAGTACTTC
>-|-|TRBJ2-7|TRBV5-4
CASSLGAGTSREQYF
TGTGCCAGCAGCTTGGGAGCAGGGACTTCTAGGGAGCAGTACTTC
>-|-|TRBJ2-2|TRBV6-5
CASRTRGARAGELFF
TGTGCCAGCAGAACCCGTGGGGCTCGGGCCGGGGAGCTGTTTTTT
>-|-|TRBJ1-2|TRBV3-1/TRBV3-2
CASSQGRLGRGYTF
TGTGCCAGCAGCCAAGGCCGTCTCGGTCGCGGCTACACCTTC
>TRBD2|-|TRBJ2-7|TRBV4-1
CASSQVLAGTLGEQYF
TGCGCCAGCAGCCAAGTTCTAGCGGGGACCTTGGGGGAGCAGTACTTC
>TRBD2|-|TRBJ2-1|TRBV7-2
CASSTSGWRGGLGEQFF
TGTGCCAGCAGCACGTCCGGGTGGCGGGGGGGCTTGGGTGAGCAGTTCTTC
>-|-|TRBJ2-7|TRBV18
CASSPEATHRGEQYF
TGTGCCAGCTCACCAGAGGCCACTCATCGGGGGGAGCAGTACTTC
>-|-|TRBJ1-2|TRBV19
CASSISGPGFYGYTF
TGTGCCAGTAGTATCTCAGGTCCGGGGTTCTATGGCTACACCTTC
>-|few|TRBJ2-3|TRBV3-1/TRBV3-2
CASSLQRGTQYF
TGTGCCAGCAGCCTACAACGGGGGACGCAGTATTTT
>-|-|TRBJ2-3|TRBV12-3/TRBV12-4
CASSFRDTQYF
TGTGCCAGCAGTTTTAGAGATACGCAGTATTTT
>TRBD1|-|TRBJ2-3|TRBV6-5
CASTDRVLDTQYF
TGTGCCAGCACCGACAGGGTGTTAGATACGCAGTATTTT
>-|-|TRBJ2-5|TRBV2
CASSEVGGVETQYF
TGTGCCAGCAGTGAAGTCGGAGGGGTAGAGACCCAGTACTTC